These 10 T cell receptor beta chains share one sample of origin, sequenced in a study of spatial heterogeneity in lung cancer. TCRdb itself ran the 5' RACE reads through MiXCR, one entry per CDR3 protein. The table shows tens of thousands of distinct CDR3 sequences, with roughly an eighth occurring only once. Time point specified: sample taken at primary tumor resection. In each case, whole RNA from tumor, nontumor lung or frozen PBMC was sequenced unsorted. Sample: PBMCs, taken at surgery. The source of these receptors is a male donor with early-stage non-small cell lung cancer.

At least ten counts were recorded for this clonotype. This sequence joins TRBV6-5 and TRBJ1-3; 8 nucleotides align to TRBD1. Germline V gene data show CDR1 as MNHEY and CDR2 as SVGAGI. With 6 bases clipped from V and 0 bases from J, the junction kept 4 bases outside the gene matches. The CDR3 is 15 residues long. The CDR3 bases are TGTGCCAGCAGCAACCAGGGGGCCTCTGGAAACACCATATATTTT. The encoded protein is CASSNQGASGNTIYF.

The table lists this clonotype with many counts. The chain uses TRBV28 and TRBJ2-7; D call uncertain. Deletions cut 3 bases from V and 4 bases from J, with 1 base between. This CDR3 region has 10 residues. In germline, CDR1 is MDHEN, CDR2 SYDVKM. In DNA, the CDR3 is TGTGCCAGCAGTTTGTACGAGCAGTACTTC. It specifies CASSLYEQYF.

This chain joins TRBV5-1 and TRBJ1-1; TRBD1 aligns across 7 bases. J gave up 4 bases and V 0 bases, and 3 bases lay outside the gene matches. This CDR3 region has 14 residues. The germline CDR1 and CDR2 sequences are SGHRS and YFSETQ. The CDR3 is CASSLDRGTTEAFF. In DNA, the CDR3 is TGCGCCAGCAGCTTGGACAGGGGTACCACTGAAGCTTTCTTT. Based on the CDR3 plus reference TRBV5-1 and TRBJ1-1, the full variable domain is KAGVTQTPRYLIKTRGQQVTLSCSPISGHRSVSWYQQTPGQGLQFLFEYFSETQRNKGNFPGRFSGRQFSNSRSEMNVSTLELGDSALYLCASSLDRGTTEAFFGQGTRLTVV.

In regard to this clonotype: A read error may explain this, as a much larger clone is one base away. The chain joins TRBV21-1 to TRBJ1-1. TRBV21-1 is a pseudogene locus. There are 16 residues in the CDR3. CDR3 nucleotides: TGTGCCAGCAGCAAAAGAGGCGGAGACGTGAACACTGAAGCTTTCTTT. Amino acids: CASSKRGGDVNTEAFF.

This clonotype has a count of ten or more. The chain recombines TRBV7-8 with TRBJ2-3, with 10 bases fitting TRBD2. The CDR3 totals 16 residues. CDR1 and CDR2 (germline): SGHVS, FQNEAQ. V shed 5 bases and J 1 base; nucleotides not matched to a gene: 6. The CDR3 DNA sequence: TGTGCCAGCAGCCTCAGACTAGCGGGTGGCACAGATACGCAGTATTTT. Translation gives CASSLRLAGGTDTQYF.

This clonotype was found many times. The chain recombines TRBV5-1 with TRBJ1-2, with 9 bases fitting TRBD1. The junction had 14 bases not matched to a gene; V was cut back by 4 bases and J by 7 bases. Per the germline V gene, CDR1 is SGHRS and CDR2 is YFSETQ. The CDR3 consists of 16 residues. The CDR3 reads CASSPTPLQGAGGYTF. The CDR3, as DNA: TGCGCCAGCAGCCCGACCCCCTTACAGGGGGCGGGTGGCTACACCTTC.

This clonotype has only one observation. This chain joins TRBV6-1 and TRBJ1-5, with 7 positions matching TRBD1. Germline V CDR1 and CDR2: MNHNS, SASEGT. The CDR3 extends over 14 amino acids. Losses at the gene ends were 7 bases for V and 5 bases for J; bases not matched to a gene: 8. The CDR3 loop is CASNPGQVDQPQHF. DNA for the CDR3: TGTGCCAGCAACCCCGGACAGGTGGATCAGCCCCAGCATTTT.

This clonotype was seen a few times. The chain is built from TRBV11-3 and TRBJ2-1; TRBD2 aligns across 7 bases. The CDR3 consists of 16 residues. J lost 0 bases, V lost 5 bases, and 7 bases had no gene match. The germline CDR1 and CDR2 sequences are SGHNT and YENEEA. The CDR3 loop is CASSPSAGTSYNEQFF. Here the CDR3 DNA reads TGTGCCAGCAGCCCTTCAGCGGGGACCTCCTACAATGAGCAGTTCTTC.

This clonotype was counted ten times or more. This chain joins TRBV29-1 and TRBJ2-7; D might be TRBD1 (5 bases). Per germline, CDR1 SQVTM and CDR2 ANQGSEA. This CDR3 region has 10 residues. Trimming removed 6 bases from V and 3 bases from J, with 6 bases in between. The CDR3 DNA reads TGCAGCGTAGGGGTCTACGAGCAGTACTTC. Translated, it gives CSVGVYEQYF.

This clonotype was recorded at least ten times. The V gene is TRBV29-1, the J gene TRBJ1-2, with a possible D match to TRBD1 (5 bases). The length of the CDR3 is 12 residues. With 4 bases removed from V and 3 bases from J, the gap between germline ends came to 9 bases. Germline V CDR1 and CDR2: SQVTM, ANQGSEA. The CDR3 here is CSVAAGHYGYTF. DNA of the CDR3: TGCAGCGTTGCGGCAGGGCACTATGGCTACACCTTC.